These 25 T cell receptor beta chains share one sample of origin, sequenced in a study of blood T cells in healthy people across ages. Through a sample-barcoded 5' primer and a J-beta primer mix, a second PCR was run for roughly 7 to 11 cycles. TCRdb re-derived calls from the 5' RACE reads in MiXCR, one entry per CDR3 protein. Among nearly 1 million distinct CDR3 sequences, about 53% were seen once, and the ten largest hold 20% to 25%. Sequencing was done on a sample of blood. The receptors originated from a woman aged 60-70 years in good health.

In DNA, the CDR3 is TGTGCCAGCAGTTTAATCCCCCGCGACCTGTCCACAGATACGCAGTATTTT. Residues: CASSLIPRDLSTDTQYF. V gene TRBV27 combines with J gene TRBJ2-3, with D unclear. The CDR3 has 17 residues. V was shortened by 2 bases and J by 2 bases, with 17 bases between the two germline ends. Germline V gives CDR1 MNHEY, CDR2 SMNVEV (reference sequence).

This clonotype was counted between two and nine times. The gene calls are TRBV7-2 and TRBJ2-7; D is uncertain. This CDR3 has 15 residues. V lost 3 bases and J 7 bases, leaving 19 bases between the germline ends. The V gene's germline CDR1 is SGHTA and CDR2 FQGNSA. The CDR3 loop reads CASSFNLGLTSEQYF. CDR3 nucleotide sequence: TGTGCCAGCAGCTTTAACCTAGGCCTCACGAGTGAGCAGTACTTC.

In nucleotides, the CDR3 is TGTGCCAGCCCACAGGGCTTAAACACTGAAGCTTTCTTT. Translated, it gives CASPQGLNTEAFF. The chain joins TRBV11-3 to TRBJ1-1; TRBD1 might be the D (6 bases). Germline-derived CDR1 and CDR2 are SGHNT and YENEEA. The CDR3 is made up of 13 amino acids. V was clipped by 8 bases and J by 2 bases, with 12 bases between them.

The chain joins TRBV9 to TRBJ2-7, with a possible D match to TRBD2 (6 bases). The J call may not be correct, given that the DNA end is closer to TRBJ2-5. The CDR3 is made up of 16 amino acids. CDR1 and CDR2 (germline): SGDLS, YYNGEE. The CDR3 is CASSVVGGRTGETQYF. CDR3 DNA: TGTGCCAGCAGCGTAGTTGGAGGGAGAACTGGGGAGACCCAGTACTTC.

The chain carries TRBV12-3 or TRBV12-4 and TRBJ2-5; D possibly corresponds to TRBD2 (6 bases). The CDR3 extends over 16 amino acids. V dropped 2 bases and J dropped 4 bases, with 17 bases sitting between them. CDR3 in DNA: TGTGCCAGCAGTTTACAGGCAGGACCCGGGGGAGAGACCCAGTACTTC. The encoded protein is CASSLQAGPGGETQYF.

The chain couples TRBV18 to TRBJ2-7; TRBD1 might be the D (6 bases). Per the germline V gene, CDR1 is KGHSH and CDR2 is LQKENI. Deletions cut 6 bases from V and 7 bases from J, with 13 bases between. The CDR3 runs 12 residues. CDR3 DNA sequence: TGTGCCAGCTCGTCCACAGGGCAGGAGCAGTACTTC. This encodes CASSSTGQEQYF.

This clonotype occurred a few times. V and J are TRBV12-3 or TRBV12-4 and TRBJ2-3; 12 bases are shared with TRBD2. Unmatched junction bases numbered 2, after V lost 5 bases and J lost 5 bases. The CDR3 is 14 amino acids. CDR3 loop: CASSASGRGDTQYF. As DNA, the CDR3 is TGTGCCAGCAGTGCTAGCGGGAGGGGAGATACGCAGTATTTT.

V gene TRBV5-1 combines with J gene TRBJ2-7; possible D gene TRBD2, 6 bases. V was trimmed by 4 bases and J by 2 bases, leaving 19 bases between them. This CDR3 is 16 amino acids long. The germline gives CDR1 SGHRS, CDR2 YFSETQ. This CDR3 is CASSTWGGGVPYEQYF. The CDR3 nucleotides read TGCGCCAGCAGCACTTGGGGTGGAGGGGTGCCCTACGAGCAGTACTTC.

This clonotype was found a few times. The chain carries TRBV7-2 and TRBJ2-1, with 9 bases lining up with TRBD1. From germline, CDR1 is SGHTA and CDR2 FQGNSA. The CDR3 loop spans 15 amino acids. With 5 bases clipped from V and 4 bases from J, the junction kept 6 bases outside the gene matches. The CDR3 reads CASSRTGDLYNEQFF. Written as DNA, the CDR3 is TGTGCCAGCAGCCGGACAGGGGATCTGTACAATGAGCAGTTCTTC.

This clonotype occurred a few times. CDR3 in amino acids: CASSVGTSGSLYEQYF. CDR3 bases: TGTGCCAGCAGCGTCGGGACTAGCGGGAGTTTGTACGAGCAGTACTTC. The chain carries TRBV7-2 and TRBJ2-7, with 14 bases matching TRBD2. CDR3 length: 16 residues. The ends lost 5 bases at V and 4 bases at J; junction bases unmatched: 7. CDR1 is SGHTA and CDR2 is FQGNSA in the germline V gene.

This chain joins TRBV6-2 or TRBV6-3 and TRBJ2-7; TRBD1 is a possible D gene (6 bases). Trimming left V 8 bases short and J 0 bases short, with 14 bases between. The CDR3 consists of 14 residues. The V gene's germline CDR1 is MNHEY and CDR2 SVGEGT. The CDR3 here is CASLGGRDSYEQYF. The CDR3 DNA sequence: TGTGCCAGCCTAGGGGGAAGAGACTCCTACGAGCAGTACTTC.

As to this clonotype: It may be a read error: a sequence one base away is much more abundant. V is TRBV3-1 and J is TRBJ2-7; D is undetermined. The last part of the DNA fits TRBJ2-5 better; the J call may be wrong. The CDR3 has 12 amino acids. CDR1 and CDR2 from the germline V gene are LGHDT and YNNKEL (reference sequence). The CDR3 coding sequence is TGTGCCAGCAGCCGGACGGTAGAGACCCAGTACTTC. This gives the protein CASSRTVETQYF.

This clonotype occurred many times. The V gene is TRBV10-3, the J gene TRBJ2-7; D may be TRBD2 (6 bases). This CDR3 is built from 14 residues. CDR1 is ENHRY, CDR2 SYGVKD, per germline. V was pared by 4 bases and J by 4 bases, with 14 bases between. CDR3 sequence (DNA): TGTGCCATCAGTGTCGGGGGTGAGGGTTACGAGCAGTACTTC. Its protein is CAISVGGEGYEQYF.

This rearrangement joins TRBV7-9 to TRBJ2-1; TRBD2 matches 10 bases. This CDR3 spans 15 amino acids. The germline CDR1 and CDR2 sequences are SEHNR and FQNEAQ (reference sequence). V was pared by 5 bases and J by 8 bases, with 9 bases of the junction left unmatched. The CDR3 nucleotides read TGTGCCAGCAGCCGCGGATTAGCGGGAGGCTATGAGCAGTTCTTC. Encoded protein: CASSRGLAGGYEQFF.

The chain couples TRBV5-1 to TRBJ1-2, with TRBD1 as a possible D gene (6 bases). Germline V lookup: CDR1 SGHRS, CDR2 YFSETQ. The CDR3 extends over 16 amino acids. V dropped 1 base and J dropped 6 bases, with 19 bases sitting between them. Written as DNA, the CDR3 is TGCGCCAGCAGCTTGTCCGACAACAGGGTCTGGCATGGCTACACCTTC. This sequence encodes CASSLSDNRVWHGYTF.

This clonotype was observed a handful of times. The rearrangement uses TRBV27 and TRBJ2-6; D is uncertain. This CDR3 contains 14 residues. The germline V gene encodes CDR1 MNHEY and CDR2 SMNVEV (reference sequence). Between the trimmed V and J ends, which lost 6 bases and 4 bases, there was a span of 10 bases. This CDR3 reads CASRPVAGANVLTF. The CDR3 coding sequence is TGTGCCAGCAGACCGGTAGCCGGGGCCAACGTCCTGACTTTC.

This clonotype showed up just a few times. This rearrangement joins TRBV10-3 to TRBJ2-5; tentative D call: TRBD2 (5 bases). The DNA end favors TRBJ2-7, so the J call may be wrong. The length of the CDR3 is 14 residues. Germline V gene lookup returns CDR1 ENHRY and CDR2 SYGVKD. The CDR3 region is CAISERSDSDEQYF. The CDR3 nucleotides read TGTGCCATCAGTGAGCGGTCTGATAGCGACGAGCAGTACTTC.

The table lists this clonotype with a few counts. In nucleotides, the CDR3 is TGTGCCAGCAGTTACTCGCCTAGCGGCTCCTACGAGCAGTACTTC. Its protein product is CASSYSPSGSYEQYF. The rearrangement uses TRBV6-5 and TRBJ2-7; 7 nucleotides line up with TRBD2. The CDR3 has 15 residues. V lost 0 bases, J lost 0 bases, and 2 bases stayed unmatched. Germline-derived CDR1 and CDR2 are MNHEY and SVGAGI.

This chain joins TRBV20-1 and TRBJ1-5, with TRBD1 matching over 7 bases. This CDR3 spans 17 amino acids. Germline V gene data show CDR1 as DFQATT and CDR2 as SNEGSKA (reference sequence). Unmatched junction bases numbered 15, after V lost 5 bases and J lost 2 bases. This CDR3 is CSAATGEGGYRNQPQHF. The CDR3 region has the DNA TGCAGTGCTGCCACAGGGGAAGGGGGTTATCGCAATCAGCCCCAGCATTTT.

This sequence joins TRBV20-1 and TRBJ2-1, with 11 nucleotides matching TRBD2. With 6 bases clipped from V and 6 bases from J, the junction kept 10 bases outside the gene matches. Germline V gene data show CDR1 as DFQATT and CDR2 as SNEGSKA (reference sequence). This CDR3 region has 15 residues. CDR3 in amino acids: CSALAGERASNEQFF. The CDR3 DNA reads as TGCAGTGCACTAGCGGGGGAACGAGCGTCCAATGAGCAGTTCTTC.

V usage is TRBV20-1 and J usage is TRBJ2-6; D is unresolved. Germline V gives CDR1 DFQATT, CDR2 SNEGSKA (reference sequence). The CDR3 is 14 amino acids. The ends were cut back, 3 bases at V and 1 base at J, with 7 bases in the middle. The CDR3 loop reads CSASNPSGANVLTF. Here the CDR3 DNA reads TGCAGTGCTAGTAACCCTTCTGGGGCCAACGTCCTGACTTTC.

V gene TRBV20-1 combines with J gene TRBJ2-6, with D unclear. The germline V gene has CDR1 DFQATT and CDR2 SNEGSKA (reference sequence). With 6 bases removed from V and 2 bases from J, the gap between germline ends came to 14 bases. The CDR3 length is 15 residues. DNA of the CDR3: TGCAGTGCCCGACGCCCCCTGGCTGGGGCCAACGTCCTGACTTTC. Its translation is CSARRPLAGANVLTF.

This chain links TRBV20-1 with TRBJ2-3; 9 positions agree with TRBD2. CDR1 and CDR2 (germline): DFQATT, SNEGSKA (reference sequence). Trimming removed 0 bases from V and 2 bases from J; junction bases left unmatched: 9. The CDR3 is made up of 17 amino acids. CDR3 residues: CSARDKASGVLTDTQYF. DNA for the CDR3: TGCAGTGCTAGAGATAAGGCTAGCGGGGTACTCACAGATACGCAGTATTTT.

The chain employs TRBV4-3 and TRBJ2-5, with a possible D match to TRBD2 (6 bases). The CDR3 runs to 14 residues. Trimming shortened V by 1 base and J by 2 bases, and 8 bases separated the two germline ends. Looked up from germline, CDR1 is LGHNA and CDR2 is YSLEER. CDR3 in amino acids: CASSQGTMQETQYF. For the CDR3, the DNA is TGCGCCAGCAGCCAAGGGACTATGCAAGAGACCCAGTACTTC.

The chain recombines TRBV20-1 with TRBJ2-3; 10 nucleotides match TRBD2. Germline V gene sequence: CDR1 DFQATT, CDR2 SNEGSKA (reference sequence). This CDR3 comprises 16 residues. Trimming at V came to 0 bases and at J to 4 bases, leaving 7 bases not matched to a gene. CDR3 bases: TGCAGTGCTAGAGATCTAGCGGGAGCTTGGGCAGATACGCAGTATTTT. Residues: CSARDLAGAWADTQYF.